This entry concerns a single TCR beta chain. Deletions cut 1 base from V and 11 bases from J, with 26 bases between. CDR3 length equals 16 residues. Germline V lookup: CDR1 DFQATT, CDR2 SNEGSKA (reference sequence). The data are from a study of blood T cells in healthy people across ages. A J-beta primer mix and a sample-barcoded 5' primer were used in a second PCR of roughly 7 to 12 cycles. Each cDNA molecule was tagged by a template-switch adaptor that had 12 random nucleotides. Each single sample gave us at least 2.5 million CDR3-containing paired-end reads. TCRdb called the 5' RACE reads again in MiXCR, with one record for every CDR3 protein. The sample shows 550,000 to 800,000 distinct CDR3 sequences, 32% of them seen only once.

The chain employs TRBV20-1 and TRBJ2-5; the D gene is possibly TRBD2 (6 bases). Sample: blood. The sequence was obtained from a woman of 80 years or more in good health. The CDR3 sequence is CSARAGAGTYPYEQYF. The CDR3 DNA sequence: TGCAGTGCTAGAGCTGGGGCGGGGACCTACCCCTATGAGCAGTACTTC.